This passage covers 23 T cell receptor beta chains from one sample sequenced in a study of blood T cell repertoires in COVID-19. Data came from immunoSEQ multiplex PCR; TCRdb stores just in-frame clones and leaves some out. The sample lists under 450,000 clones, approximately 93% occurring once. The sample was PBMCs or T cells enriched from blood (not recorded which). The receptors come from a woman between 40 and 55 years old who had been exposed to COVID-19.

The gene calls are TRBV14 and TRBJ2-3; D remains unclear. Deletions cut 3 bases from V and 6 bases from J, with 7 bases between. Germline CDR1 is SGHDN and CDR2 is FVKESK. The CDR3 is 12 residues long. CDR3 DNA sequence: TGTGCCAGCAGCCAGGCCAGGGATACGCAGTATTTT. This encodes CASSQARDTQYF.

CDR3 in DNA: TGTGCCAGTAGTATCTTCTCTAGCGGGGTTTCTGGGGAAGAGCAGTTCTTC. Translating gives CASSIFSSGVSGEEQFF. The rearrangement joins TRBV19 to TRBJ2-1, with 9 bases fitting TRBD2. The CDR3 length is 17 residues. From germline, CDR1 is LNHDA and CDR2 SQIVND (reference sequence). V lost 3 bases, J lost 10 bases, and 16 bases stayed unmatched.

This rearrangement joins TRBV11-2 to TRBJ2-7; weak D call: TRBD1 (6 bases). The CDR3 consists of 14 residues. The ends were cut back, 6 bases at V and 1 base at J, with 13 bases in the middle. Germline V gene lookup returns CDR1 SGHAT and CDR2 FQNNGV. CDR3 nucleotides: TGTGCCAGCAGGGAATACAGGGCTTCCTACGAGCAGTACTTC. Protein sequence: CASREYRASYEQYF.

The chain carries TRBV5-5 and TRBJ1-1; the D is unclear. The ends were cut back, 6 bases at V and 5 bases at J, with 14 bases in the middle. The CDR3 length is 13 residues. In germline, CDR1 is SGHKS, CDR2 YYEKEE (reference sequence). The CDR3 here is CASIPIPGTEAFF. In DNA form, the CDR3 reads TGTGCCAGCATCCCGATACCGGGGACTGAAGCTTTCTTT.

The rearrangement uses TRBV9 and TRBJ1-6; D may be TRBD1 (6 bases). The CDR3 contains 15 residues. V lost 0 bases and J lost 5, with 9 bases in between. In germline, CDR1 is SGDLS, CDR2 YYNGEE. CDR3 in amino acids: CASSVEGHHNSPLHF. CDR3 DNA sequence: TGTGCCAGCAGCGTAGAGGGACATCATAATTCACCCCTCCACTTT.

CDR3 in amino acids: CASSQEAARSYNEQFF. In DNA form, the CDR3 reads TGTGCCAGCAGCCAGGAAGCGGCCCGCTCCTACAATGAGCAGTTCTTC. The chain employs TRBV3-1 (or the pseudogene TRBV3-2) and TRBJ2-1; weak D call: TRBD2 (5 bases). The V and J ends lost 3 bases and 0 bases respectively, with 12 bases between them. This CDR3 contains 16 residues. Germline V gives CDR1 LGHDT, CDR2 YNNKEL (reference sequence).

CDR3 sequence reads: CASSPASADITGELFF. The DNA of the CDR3 is TGTGCCAGCAGTCCGGCTAGCGCGGATATCACCGGGGAGCTGTTTTTT. The chain couples TRBV5-4 to TRBJ2-2, with D maybe TRBD2 (6 bases). CDR1 is SGHNT, CDR2 YYREEE, per germline (reference sequence). The CDR3 spans 16 residues. Trimming cost V 5 bases and J 4 bases, with 18 bases left between them.

The chain has TRBV30 and TRBJ1-2, with TRBD1 as a possible D gene (6 bases). The V end lost 4 bases, the J end lost 2 bases, and 14 bases lay between the germline ends. The CDR3 is 14 residues long. Germline loops: CDR1 GTSNPN, CDR2 SVGIG (reference sequence). In DNA form, the CDR3 reads TGTGCCTGGACCCCGGGGGGGGCGAACTATGGCTACACCTTC. Protein: CAWTPGGANYGYTF.

The V gene is TRBV11-2, the J gene TRBJ1-2; TRBD1 might be the D (6 bases). The CDR3 is 15 residues long. Trimming pared 2 bases from V and 2 bases from J, leaving 12 bases between. Per germline, CDR1 SGHAT and CDR2 FQNNGV. CDR3 protein: CASSLRSGANYGYTF. In DNA, the CDR3 is TGTGCCAGCAGCTTACGGTCAGGGGCCAACTATGGCTACACCTTC.

The chain carries TRBV6-2 or TRBV6-3 and TRBJ2-7; no reliable D call. The CDR3 loop spans 12 amino acids. The V end lost 1 base, the J end lost 5 bases, and 6 bases lay between the germline ends. The germline V gene encodes CDR1 MNHEY and CDR2 SVGEGT. Here the CDR3 DNA reads TGTGCCAGCAGTTACTGGCAGGACGAGCAGTACTTC. Translated: CASSYWQDEQYF.

This chain uses TRBV2 with TRBJ2-7, with D possibly TRBD1 on 6 matching bases. V gave up 6 bases and J gave up 0 bases, with 9 bases separating them. The CDR3 runs 13 residues. The V gene's germline CDR1 is SNHLY and CDR2 FYNNEI. The CDR3 loop is CASRTGRSYEQYF. CDR3 nucleotides: TGTGCCAGCAGGACAGGTCGCTCCTACGAGCAGTACTTC.

V and J are TRBV5-1 and TRBJ2-1; D is perhaps TRBD2 (5 bases). The length of the CDR3 is 16 residues. Germline assignment: CDR1 SGHRS and CDR2 YFSETQ. Trimming left V 3 bases short and J 4 bases short, with 17 bases between. The CDR3 coding sequence is TGCGCCAGCAGCTCCGGAGCGGAAAGAGGGTACAATGAGCAGTTCTTC. As protein: CASSSGAERGYNEQFF.

CDR3 in amino acids: CASSYTGKRSNQPQHF. The CDR3 DNA is TGTGCCAGTAGTTATACAGGGAAGCGGAGCAATCAGCCCCAGCATTTT. The chain has TRBV19 and TRBJ1-5; D might be TRBD1 (6 bases). The V end was cut by 5 bases, the J end by 1 base, with 15 bases between. Per germline, CDR1 LNHDA and CDR2 SQIVND (reference sequence). There are 16 residues in the CDR3.

This chain connects TRBV12-3 or TRBV12-4 to TRBJ1-2; D unclear. The V and J ends lost 5 bases and 0 bases respectively, with 7 bases between them. This CDR3 region has 13 residues. The CDR3 reads CASSPYANYGYTF. CDR3 nucleotides: TGTGCCAGCAGTCCGTATGCTAACTATGGCTACACCTTC.

The V and J genes are TRBV19 and TRBJ2-7, with no clear D. V lost 0 bases, J lost 6 bases, and 6 bases lay in between. This CDR3 is 12 amino acids long. The germline CDR1 and CDR2 sequences are LNHDA and SQIVND (reference sequence). CDR3 coding DNA: TGTGCCAGTAGTATAGATCGAGCCGAGCAGTACTTC. The encoded protein is CASSIDRAEQYF.

This chain uses TRBV5-4 with TRBJ1-2; possible D gene TRBD1, 5 bases. V was cut by 4 bases and J by 1 base, with 11 bases left in between. From germline, CDR1 is SGHNT and CDR2 YYREEE (reference sequence). This CDR3 has 14 residues. The CDR3 coding sequence is TGTGCCAGCAGCCGGGAGGGGTTTAACTATGGCTACACCTTC. Amino acid sequence: CASSREGFNYGYTF.

This clone was observed once. The V and J genes are TRBV18 and TRBJ2-2; maybe TRBD2 (6 bases). V lost 6 bases, J lost 1 base, and 15 bases lay in between. The CDR3 is 16 amino acids. CDR1 KGHSH and CDR2 LQKENI come from the germline V gene. CDR3 loop: CASSLFGGLNTGELFF. The CDR3 DNA is TGTGCCAGCTCTCTATTCGGGGGTTTGAACACCGGGGAGCTGTTTTTT.

The gene calls are TRBV27 and TRBJ1-1; 7 bases agree with TRBD1. CDR1 and CDR2 (germline): MNHEY, SMNVEV (reference sequence). The CDR3 runs 15 residues. V lost 1 base and J lost 5; bases outside the gene matches: 7. DNA for the CDR3: TGTGCCAGCAGTTTATTCCCCAGGACAGGAACTGAAGCTTTCTTT. Encoded protein: CASSLFPRTGTEAFF.

The rearrangement joins TRBV3-1 (or the pseudogene TRBV3-2) to TRBJ2-1; 8 bases align to TRBD1. The germline gives CDR1 LGHDT, CDR2 YNNKEL (reference sequence). The CDR3 runs 15 residues. V was pared by 4 bases and J by 4 bases, with 6 bases of the junction left unmatched. Here the CDR3 DNA reads TGTGCCAGCAGCCGCGGACAGGGAACTTACAATGAGCAGTTCTTC. This gives the protein CASSRGQGTYNEQFF.

As to this clone: One end of the junction varies from germline; a read error may be responsible. This chain links TRBV28 with TRBJ2-7, with TRBD2 matching over 8 bases. This CDR3 comprises 13 residues. Germline V CDR1 and CDR2: MDHEN, SYDVKM. As DNA, the CDR3 is TGTGCCAGCAGTTGGCACGGCGGGGGGTGGTCGGACTTC. Protein product: CASSWHGGGWSDF.

The V gene is TRBV30, the J gene TRBJ2-1; TRBD2 agrees at 9 bases. V lost 1 base, J lost 3 bases, and 10 bases stayed unmatched. Germline CDR1 and CDR2: GTSNPN and SVGIG (reference sequence). The CDR3 loop spans 17 amino acids. The CDR3: CAWSGSGRAWHYNEQFF. The CDR3 nucleotides read TGTGCCTGGAGTGGTAGCGGGAGAGCGTGGCACTACAATGAGCAGTTCTTC.

The J gene is TRBJ1-6, the V gene TRBV18, with 7 bases matching TRBD1. Germline CDR1 KGHSH, CDR2 LQKENI. V lost 3 bases to trimming and J lost 7 bases; unmatched junction nucleotides: 3. The CDR3 runs 14 residues. CDR3 amino acids: CASSPGTVNSPLHF. CDR3 nucleotides: TGTGCCAGCTCACCCGGGACAGTAAATTCACCCCTCCACTTT.

The chain recombines TRBV3-1 (or the pseudogene TRBV3-2) with TRBJ1-3; D call uncertain. CDR1 LGHDT and CDR2 YNNKEL come from the germline V gene (reference sequence). The CDR3 runs 15 residues. V lost 0 bases and J 0 bases, leaving 6 bases between the germline ends. CDR3 coding DNA: TGTGCCAGCAGCCAAGATCCAATCTCTGGAAACACCATATATTTT. It specifies CASSQDPISGNTIYF.